Following are 5 T cell receptor beta chains from one sample sequenced in a study of blood T cells in healthy people across ages. Through a sample-barcoded 5' primer and a J-beta primer mix, a second PCR was run for roughly 6 to 12 cycles. TCRdb processed the 5' RACE reads anew with MiXCR; each CDR3 protein has one entry. This sample has under 800,000 distinct CDR3 sequences, with 40% to 45% found just once. Sequenced sample: blood. The receptor set was obtained from a woman aged 55-70 years in good health.

This clonotype has more than one count but fewer than ten. J is TRBJ2-7 and V is TRBV7-2, with 13 bases lining up with TRBD2. V was clipped by 5 bases and J by 2 bases; unmatched bases: 9. The germline CDR1 and CDR2 sequences are SGHTA and FQGNSA. The CDR3 consists of 17 residues. CDR3 nucleotide sequence: TGTGCCAGCAGCCGCGGACTAGCGGGAGATCGGCCCTACGAGCAGTACTTC. It specifies CASSRGLAGDRPYEQYF.

In the case of this clonotype: This may stem from a read error, because a much larger clone lies one nucleotide away. The V gene is TRBV29-1, the J gene TRBJ2-5; the D gene is possibly TRBD1 (6 bases). Trimming pared 6 bases from V and 3 bases from J, leaving 11 bases between. The CDR3 sequence is 12 residues long. Per the germline V gene, CDR1 is SQVTM and CDR2 is ANQGSEA. The CDR3 is CSVGRGEETQYF. The CDR3 DNA is TGCAGCGTAGGCAGGGGTGAAGAGACCCAGTACTTC.

About this clonotype itself: This sequence may be a read error, since a much larger clone differs from it by one base. As the CDR3 is not closed by the conserved phenylalanine or tryptophan, this likely results from a read error. The rearrangement joins TRBV4-3 to TRBJ1-2; 10 bases align to TRBD1. The length of the CDR3 is 15 residues. The germline V gene encodes CDR1 LGHNA and CDR2 YSLEER. V lost 1 base to trimming and J lost 7 bases; unmatched junction nucleotides: 6. The DNA for the CDR3 is TGCGCCAGCAGCCAAGGCACGACAGGGGGCGGTGGCTACACCTTA. This sequence encodes CASSQGTTGGGGYTL.

The V call is TRBV20-1, the J call TRBJ2-3; D not resolved. This CDR3 comprises 14 residues. Trimming left V 4 bases short and J 0 bases short, with 11 bases between. Germline V gives CDR1 DFQATT, CDR2 SNEGSKA (reference sequence). Here the CDR3 DNA reads TGCAGTGCTACGAAGATACCTAGCACAGATACGCAGTATTTT. Its translation is CSATKIPSTDTQYF.

This clonotype has a handful of counts. The rearrangement uses TRBV4-3 and TRBJ1-1; 7 nucleotides agree with TRBD1. Germline V CDR1 and CDR2: LGHNA, YSLEER. CDR3 length equals 16 residues. The trim removed 3 bases at V and 2 bases at J, leaving 9 bases unmatched. In DNA form, the CDR3 reads TGCGCCAGCAGCCAGGATGGGGTAGGGGGCAACACTGAAGCTTTCTTT. Translated, it gives CASSQDGVGGNTEAFF.